This T cell receptor (beta chain) was sequenced for a study of early T cells in non-severe SARS-CoV-2 infection. For the study at large: The chains were unpaired, and the sequenced material was bulk RNA from unsorted whole blood. General observations from the study: VDJdb-based annotation leaned toward anti-spike CD8 responses and missed private and CD4 specificities.

This clonotype showed up many times. What it binds is unknown. Trimming shortened V by 3 bases and J by 0 bases, and 9 bases separated the two germline ends. The CDR3 is made up of 15 amino acids. Germline CDR1 reads LGHDT; CDR2 reads YNNKEL (reference sequence). Individual cDNA molecules received unique molecular identifiers during library preparation. In TCRdb, the 5' RACE reads were re-called with MiXCR into one record per CDR3 protein. The data show around 25,000 distinct CDR3 sequences, about 5.5% seen once. The chain combines TRBV3-1 with TRBJ1-5; weak D call: TRBD1 (5 bases). What was sequenced was whole blood. This clonotype originated in an adult who was a healthcare worker with PCR-confirmed SARS-CoV-2 infection or an uninfected control (not recorded which). The CDR3 DNA reads TGTGCCAGCAGCCAGGGGGTCAGTAGCAATCAGCCCCAGCATTTT. It translates to CASSQGVSSNQPQHF.